The T cell receptor beta chain described here comes from a study of shared clonotypes between healthy human individuals. General study points: Compared with clonotypes that all four donors shared, non-shared clonotypes had lower generation probabilities. Collection of samples was limited to blood; tissue repertoires likely differ.

The authors split each subset's genomic DNA evenly across several immunoSEQ plates. In the source study's methods: Quality scores were absent from the junction-only immunoSEQ sequences, so filtering differed. The repertoire was sequenced with immunoSEQ multiplex PCR; TCRdb's copy has only in-frame clones and lacks some. Clone size and V and J calls were adopted from that table, with D and trimming inferred from the DNA. The table includes hundreds of thousands of clones, 95% to 98% detected once. On this clone: What it recognizes is unknown.

The CDR3 totals 16 residues. Germline CDR1 is SGHRS and CDR2 is YFSETQ. The V gene lost 2 bases and the J gene lost 2 bases, with 11 bases spanning the gap. Cells designated naive CD8 were CD45RO-negative and were positively selected for CCR7, with terminally differentiated effector memory CD45RA+ cells excluded. Sequenced sample: naive CD8+ T cells sorted from blood. The J gene is TRBJ2-6, the V gene TRBV5-1, with D unclear. The clonotype was recovered from a man aged 25-45 years in good health. The CDR3 coding sequence is TGCGCCAGCAGCTTCGAAGAAACCCCTGGGGCCAACGTCCTGACTTTC. Encoded protein: CASSFEETPGANVLTF.